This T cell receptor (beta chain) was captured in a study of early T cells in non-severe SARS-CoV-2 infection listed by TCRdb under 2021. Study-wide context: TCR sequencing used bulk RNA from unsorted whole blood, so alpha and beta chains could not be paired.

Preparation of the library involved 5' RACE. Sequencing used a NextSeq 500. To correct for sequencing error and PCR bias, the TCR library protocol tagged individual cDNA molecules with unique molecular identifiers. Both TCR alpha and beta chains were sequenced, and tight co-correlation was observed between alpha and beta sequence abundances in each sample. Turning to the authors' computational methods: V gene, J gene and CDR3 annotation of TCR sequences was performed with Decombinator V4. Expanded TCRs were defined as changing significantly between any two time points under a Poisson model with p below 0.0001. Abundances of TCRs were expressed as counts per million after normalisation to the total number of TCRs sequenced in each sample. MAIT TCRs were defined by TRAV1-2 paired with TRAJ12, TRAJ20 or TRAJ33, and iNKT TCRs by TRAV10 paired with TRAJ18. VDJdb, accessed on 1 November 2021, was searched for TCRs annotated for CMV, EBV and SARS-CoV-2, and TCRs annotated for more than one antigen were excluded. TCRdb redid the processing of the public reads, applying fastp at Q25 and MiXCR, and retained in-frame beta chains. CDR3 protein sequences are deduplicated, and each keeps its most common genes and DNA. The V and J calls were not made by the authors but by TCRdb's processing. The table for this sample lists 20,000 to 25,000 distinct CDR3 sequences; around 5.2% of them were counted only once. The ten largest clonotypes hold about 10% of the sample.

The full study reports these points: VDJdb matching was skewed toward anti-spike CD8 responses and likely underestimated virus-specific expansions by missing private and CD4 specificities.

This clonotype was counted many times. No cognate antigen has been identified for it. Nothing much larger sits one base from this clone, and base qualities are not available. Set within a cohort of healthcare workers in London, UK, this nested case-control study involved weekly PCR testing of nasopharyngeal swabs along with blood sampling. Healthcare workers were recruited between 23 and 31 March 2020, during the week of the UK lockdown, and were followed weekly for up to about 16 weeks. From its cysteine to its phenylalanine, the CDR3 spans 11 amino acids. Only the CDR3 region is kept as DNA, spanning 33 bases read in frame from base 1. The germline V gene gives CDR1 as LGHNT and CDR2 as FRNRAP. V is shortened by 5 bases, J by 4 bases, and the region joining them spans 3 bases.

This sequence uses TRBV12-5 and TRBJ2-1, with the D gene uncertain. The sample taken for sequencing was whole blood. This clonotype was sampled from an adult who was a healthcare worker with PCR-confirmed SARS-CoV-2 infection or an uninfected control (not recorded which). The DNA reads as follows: TGTGCTAGTGGTACTTACAATGAGCAGTTCTTC. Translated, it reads CASGTYNEQFF. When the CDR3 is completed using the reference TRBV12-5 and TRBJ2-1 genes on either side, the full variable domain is DARVTQTPRHKVTEMGQEVTMRCQPILGHNTVFWYRQTMMQGLELLAYFRNRAPLDDSGMPKDRFSAEMPDATLATLKIQPSEPRDSAVYFCASGTYNEQFFGPGTRLTVL.